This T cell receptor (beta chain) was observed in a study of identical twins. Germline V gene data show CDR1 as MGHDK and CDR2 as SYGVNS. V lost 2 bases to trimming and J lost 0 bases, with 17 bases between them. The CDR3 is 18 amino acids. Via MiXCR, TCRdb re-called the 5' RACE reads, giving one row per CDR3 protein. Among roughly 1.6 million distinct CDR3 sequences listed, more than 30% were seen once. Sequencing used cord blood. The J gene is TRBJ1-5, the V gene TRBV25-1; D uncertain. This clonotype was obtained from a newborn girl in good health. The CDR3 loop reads CASSELVASLYSNQPQHF. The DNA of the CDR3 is TGTGCCAGCAGTGAACTGGTAGCCAGTTTATATAGCAATCAGCCCCAGCATTTT.